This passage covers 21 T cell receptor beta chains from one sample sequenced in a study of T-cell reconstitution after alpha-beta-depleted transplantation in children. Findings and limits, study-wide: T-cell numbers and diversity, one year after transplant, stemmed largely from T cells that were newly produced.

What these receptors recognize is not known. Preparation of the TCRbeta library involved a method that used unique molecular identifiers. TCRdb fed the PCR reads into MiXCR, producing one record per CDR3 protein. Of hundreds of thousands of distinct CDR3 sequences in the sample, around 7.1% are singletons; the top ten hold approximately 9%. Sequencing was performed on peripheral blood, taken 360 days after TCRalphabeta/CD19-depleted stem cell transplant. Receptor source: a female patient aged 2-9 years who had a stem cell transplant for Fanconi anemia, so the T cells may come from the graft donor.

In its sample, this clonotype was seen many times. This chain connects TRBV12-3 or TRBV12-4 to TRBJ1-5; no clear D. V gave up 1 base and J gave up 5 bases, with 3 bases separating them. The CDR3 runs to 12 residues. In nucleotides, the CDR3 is TGTGCCAGCAGTTTAGGCCATCAGCCCCAGCATTTT. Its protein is CASSLGHQPQHF.

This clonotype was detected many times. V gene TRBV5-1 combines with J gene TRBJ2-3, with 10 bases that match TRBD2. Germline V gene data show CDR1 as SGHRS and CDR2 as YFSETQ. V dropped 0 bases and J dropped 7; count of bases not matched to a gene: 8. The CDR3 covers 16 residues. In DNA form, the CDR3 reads TGCGCCAGCAGCTTGGCCCAGCGGGGGGGCCTGAATACGCAGTATTTT. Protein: CASSLAQRGGLNTQYF.

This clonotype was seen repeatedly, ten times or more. In DNA form, the CDR3 reads TGTGCCAGCAGTTCCCGGGGGAAGGAGACCCAGTACTTC. It is translated as CASSSRGKETQYF. The V gene is TRBV28, the J gene TRBJ2-5, with a tentative D call TRBD2 (6 bases). The ends were cut back, 4 bases at V and 5 bases at J, with 11 bases in the middle. This CDR3 has 13 residues. Germline loops: CDR1 MDHEN, CDR2 SYDVKM.

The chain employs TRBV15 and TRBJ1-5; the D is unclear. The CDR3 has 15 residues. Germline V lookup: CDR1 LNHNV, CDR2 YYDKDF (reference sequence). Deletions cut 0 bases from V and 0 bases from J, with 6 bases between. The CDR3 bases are TGTGCCACCAGCAGAGATCGCAGTAGCAATCAGCCCCAGCATTTT. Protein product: CATSRDRSSNQPQHF.

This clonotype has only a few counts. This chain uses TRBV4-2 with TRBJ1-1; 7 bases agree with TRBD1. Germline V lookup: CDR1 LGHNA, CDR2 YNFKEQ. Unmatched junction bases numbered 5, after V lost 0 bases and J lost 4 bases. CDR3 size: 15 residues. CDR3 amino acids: CASSQDTQGGTEAFF. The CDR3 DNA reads TGTGCCAGCAGCCAAGATACGCAGGGGGGCACTGAAGCTTTCTTT.

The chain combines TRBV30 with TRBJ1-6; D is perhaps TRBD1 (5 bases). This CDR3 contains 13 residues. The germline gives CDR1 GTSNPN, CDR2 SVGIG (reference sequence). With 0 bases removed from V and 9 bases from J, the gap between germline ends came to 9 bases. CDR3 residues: CAWSVHTGSPLHF. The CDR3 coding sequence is TGTGCCTGGAGTGTACATACAGGTTCACCCCTCCACTTT.

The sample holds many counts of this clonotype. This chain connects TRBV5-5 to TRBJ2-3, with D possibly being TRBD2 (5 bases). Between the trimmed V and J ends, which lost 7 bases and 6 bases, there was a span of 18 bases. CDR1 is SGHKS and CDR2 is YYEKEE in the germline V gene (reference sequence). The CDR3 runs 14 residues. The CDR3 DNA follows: TGTGCCAGCTATGACGCGGGCAGGCTCGATACGCAGTATTTT. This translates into CASYDAGRLDTQYF.

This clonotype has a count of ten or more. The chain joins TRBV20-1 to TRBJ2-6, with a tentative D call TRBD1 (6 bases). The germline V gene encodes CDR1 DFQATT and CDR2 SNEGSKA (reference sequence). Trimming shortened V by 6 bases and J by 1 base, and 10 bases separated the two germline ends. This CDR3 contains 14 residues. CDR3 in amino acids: CSARTGSGANVLTF. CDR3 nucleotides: TGCAGTGCAAGAACAGGGTCTGGGGCCAACGTCCTGACTTTC.

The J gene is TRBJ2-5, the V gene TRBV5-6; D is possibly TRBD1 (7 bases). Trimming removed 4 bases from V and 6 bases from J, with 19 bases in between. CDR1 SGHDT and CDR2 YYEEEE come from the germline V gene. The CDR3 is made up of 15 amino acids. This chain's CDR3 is CASSRARGREKTQYF. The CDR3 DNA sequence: TGTGCCAGCAGCCGAGCGAGGGGGCGGGAAAAGACCCAGTACTTC. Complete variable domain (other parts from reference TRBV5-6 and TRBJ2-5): DAGVTQSPTHLIKTRGQQVTLRCSPKSGHDTVSWYQQALGQGPQFIFQYYEEEERQRGNFPDRFSGHQFPNYSSELNVNALLLGDSALYLCASSRARGREKTQYFGPGTRLLVL.

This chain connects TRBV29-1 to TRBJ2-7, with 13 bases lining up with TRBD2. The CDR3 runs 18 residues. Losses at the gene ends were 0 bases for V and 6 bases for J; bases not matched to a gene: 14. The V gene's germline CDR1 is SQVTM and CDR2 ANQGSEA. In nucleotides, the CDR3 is TGCAGCGTTGAAGAACTCCCGGGACTAGCGGGGCTATACTGCGAGCAGTACTTC. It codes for CSVEELPGLAGLYCEQYF.

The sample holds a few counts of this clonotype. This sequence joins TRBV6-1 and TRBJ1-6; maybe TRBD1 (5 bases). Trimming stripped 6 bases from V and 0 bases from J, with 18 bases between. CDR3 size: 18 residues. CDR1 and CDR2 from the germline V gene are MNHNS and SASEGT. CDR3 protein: CASSSRDQFSSYNSPLHF. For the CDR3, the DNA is TGTGCCAGCAGCTCCCGGGACCAGTTTAGCTCCTATAATTCACCCCTCCACTTT.

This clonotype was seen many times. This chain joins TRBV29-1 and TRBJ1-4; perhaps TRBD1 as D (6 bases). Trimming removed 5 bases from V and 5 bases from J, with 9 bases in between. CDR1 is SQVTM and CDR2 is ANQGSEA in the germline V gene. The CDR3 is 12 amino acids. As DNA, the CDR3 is TGCAGCGTTCGACAGGTCAATGAAAAACTGTTTTTT. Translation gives CSVRQVNEKLFF.

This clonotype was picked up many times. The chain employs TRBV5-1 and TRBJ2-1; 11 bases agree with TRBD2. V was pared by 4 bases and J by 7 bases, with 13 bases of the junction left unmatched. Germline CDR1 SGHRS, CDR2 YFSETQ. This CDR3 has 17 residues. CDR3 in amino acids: CASSPHLAGGPRNEQFF. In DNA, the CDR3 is TGCGCCAGCAGCCCCCACTTAGCGGGAGGGCCGAGAAATGAGCAGTTCTTC. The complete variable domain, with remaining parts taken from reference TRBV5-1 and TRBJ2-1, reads KAGVTQTPRYLIKTRGQQVTLSCSPISGHRSVSWYQQTPGQGLQFLFEYFSETQRNKGNFPGRFSGRQFSNSRSEMNVSTLELGDSALYLCASSPHLAGGPRNEQFFGPGTRLTVL.

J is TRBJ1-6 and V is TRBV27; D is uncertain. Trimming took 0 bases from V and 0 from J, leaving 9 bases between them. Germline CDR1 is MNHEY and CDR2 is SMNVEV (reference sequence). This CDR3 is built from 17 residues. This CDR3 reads CASSLSSEISYNSPLHF. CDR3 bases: TGTGCCAGCAGTTTATCGTCAGAGATCTCCTATAATTCACCCCTCCACTTT.

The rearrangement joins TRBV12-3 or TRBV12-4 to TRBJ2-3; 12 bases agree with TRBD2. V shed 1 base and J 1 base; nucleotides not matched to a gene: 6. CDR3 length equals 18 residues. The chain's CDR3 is CASSLGLAGALRTDTQYF. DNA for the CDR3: TGTGCCAGCAGTTTAGGACTAGCGGGGGCCCTTCGCACAGATACGCAGTATTTT.

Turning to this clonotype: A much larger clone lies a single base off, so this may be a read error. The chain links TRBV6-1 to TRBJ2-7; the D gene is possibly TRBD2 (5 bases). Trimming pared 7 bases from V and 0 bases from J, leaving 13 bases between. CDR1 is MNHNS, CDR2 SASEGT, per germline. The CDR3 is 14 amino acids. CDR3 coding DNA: TGTGCCAGCACCCAGAGGGAGAACTCCTACGAGCAGTACTTC. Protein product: CASTQRENSYEQYF.

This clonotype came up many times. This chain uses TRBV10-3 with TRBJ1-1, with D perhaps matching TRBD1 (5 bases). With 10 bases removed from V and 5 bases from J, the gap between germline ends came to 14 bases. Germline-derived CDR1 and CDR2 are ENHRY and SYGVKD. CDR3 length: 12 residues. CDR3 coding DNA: TGTGCCACCACCCAGGGTGGGACTGAAGCTTTCTTT. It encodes CATTQGGTEAFF.

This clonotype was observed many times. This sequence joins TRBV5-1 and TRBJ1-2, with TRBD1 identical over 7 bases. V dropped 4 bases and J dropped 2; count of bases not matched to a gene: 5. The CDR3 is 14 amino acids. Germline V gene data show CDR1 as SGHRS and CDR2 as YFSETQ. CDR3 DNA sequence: TGCGCCAGCAGCCCGAGGACAGGCAACTATGGCTACACCTTC. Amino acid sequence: CASSPRTGNYGYTF.

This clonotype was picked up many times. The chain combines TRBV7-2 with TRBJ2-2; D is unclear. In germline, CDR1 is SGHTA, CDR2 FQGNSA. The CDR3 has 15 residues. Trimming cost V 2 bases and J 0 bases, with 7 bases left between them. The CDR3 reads CASSLWAANTGELFF. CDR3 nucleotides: TGTGCCAGCAGCTTATGGGCAGCGAACACCGGGGAGCTGTTTTTT.

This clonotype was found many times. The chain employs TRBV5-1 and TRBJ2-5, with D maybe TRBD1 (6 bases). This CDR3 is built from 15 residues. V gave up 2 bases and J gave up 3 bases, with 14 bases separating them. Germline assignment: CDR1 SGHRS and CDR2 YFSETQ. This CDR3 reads CASSFGDTGKETQYF. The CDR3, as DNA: TGCGCCAGCAGCTTTGGGGACACCGGAAAAGAGACCCAGTACTTC.

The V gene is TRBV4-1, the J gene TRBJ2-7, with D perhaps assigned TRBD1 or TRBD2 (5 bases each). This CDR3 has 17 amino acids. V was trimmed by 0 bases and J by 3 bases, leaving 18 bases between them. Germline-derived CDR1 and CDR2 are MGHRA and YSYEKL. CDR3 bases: TGCGCCAGCAGCCAAGATCCCCCGGAACGGGGCTACTACGAGCAGTACTTC. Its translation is CASSQDPPERGYYEQYF.